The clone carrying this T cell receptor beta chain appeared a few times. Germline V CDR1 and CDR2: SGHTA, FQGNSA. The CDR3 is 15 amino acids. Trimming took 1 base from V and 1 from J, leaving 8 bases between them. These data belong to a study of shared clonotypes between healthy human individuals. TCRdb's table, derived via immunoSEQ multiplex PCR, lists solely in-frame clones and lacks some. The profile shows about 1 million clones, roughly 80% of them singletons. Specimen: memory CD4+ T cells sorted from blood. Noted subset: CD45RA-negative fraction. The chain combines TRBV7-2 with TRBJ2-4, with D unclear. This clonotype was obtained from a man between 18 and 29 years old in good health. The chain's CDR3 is CASSLVERAKNIQYF. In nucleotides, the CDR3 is TGTGCCAGCAGCTTAGTGGAGCGTGCCAAAAACATTCAGTACTTC.